This T cell receptor (beta chain) was sequenced in a study of vaccination and CD4 T cells after COVID-19. Study-level background: For control cultures, the treatment was a CEFX pool, an HIV-1 Nef pool, or no peptide.

The germline V gene encodes CDR1 MGHRA and CDR2 YSYEKL. The CDR3 is 17 amino acids. J lost 2 bases, V lost 3 bases, and 8 bases had no gene match. Documented treatment: roughly 10-day PBMC culture with coronavirus spike peptide pools or control peptides (ViraFEST assay). Cultures of PBMCs, more than 1.5 million per well, were set up with 7.5 to 10 IU/ml IL-2 and roughly 10 ug/ml peptide pools. In this sample, this clonotype turned up a few times. Its antigen is unknown. The Oncomine TCR Beta short-read assay sequenced DNA from cultured CD4+ T cells. Once CD4+ T cells had been cultured, genomic DNA was extracted from them. From the PCR reads, TCRdb called clonotypes with MiXCR, one entry per CDR3 protein. The data hold roughly 15,000 distinct CDR3 sequences, with approximately 49% observed a single time.

Sequencing was performed on CD4+ T cells from blood, cultured in vitro, taken before SARS-CoV-2 vaccination. This TCR was sampled from a human donor who had recovered from COVID-19. The chain joins TRBV4-1 to TRBJ2-7, with 12 bases lining up with TRBD2. The CDR3 sequence is CASSHPMTSGRPYEQYF. CDR3 sequence (DNA): TGCGCCAGCAGCCATCCCATGACTAGCGGGAGACCCTACGAGCAGTACTTC.